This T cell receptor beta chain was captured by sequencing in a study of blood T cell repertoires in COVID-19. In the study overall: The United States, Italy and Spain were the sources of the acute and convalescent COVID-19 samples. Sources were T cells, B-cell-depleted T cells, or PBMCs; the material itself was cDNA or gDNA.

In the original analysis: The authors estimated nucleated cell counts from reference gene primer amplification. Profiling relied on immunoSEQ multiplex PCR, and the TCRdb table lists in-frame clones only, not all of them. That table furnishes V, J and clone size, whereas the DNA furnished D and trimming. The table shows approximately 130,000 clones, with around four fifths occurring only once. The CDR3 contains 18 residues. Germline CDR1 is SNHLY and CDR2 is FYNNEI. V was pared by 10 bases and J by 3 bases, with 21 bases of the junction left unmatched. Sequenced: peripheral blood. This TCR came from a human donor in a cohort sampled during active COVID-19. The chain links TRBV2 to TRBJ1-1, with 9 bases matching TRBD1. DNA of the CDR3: TGTGCCACAAGTCGTCCCACAGGGGGCGCGGGGAGGTACACTGAAGCTTTCTTT. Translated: CATSRPTGGAGRYTEAFF.